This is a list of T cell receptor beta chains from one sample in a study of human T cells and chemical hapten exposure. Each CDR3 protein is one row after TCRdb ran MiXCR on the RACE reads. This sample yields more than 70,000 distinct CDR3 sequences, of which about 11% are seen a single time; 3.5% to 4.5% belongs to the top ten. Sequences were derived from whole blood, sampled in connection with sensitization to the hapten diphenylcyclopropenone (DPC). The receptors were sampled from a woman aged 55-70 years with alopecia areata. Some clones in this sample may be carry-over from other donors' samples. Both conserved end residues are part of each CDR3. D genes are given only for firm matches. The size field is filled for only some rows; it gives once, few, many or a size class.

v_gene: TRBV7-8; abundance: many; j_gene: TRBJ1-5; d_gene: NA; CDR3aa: CASSLEARGGLWGAQSQPQHF; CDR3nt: TGTGCCAGCAGCTTAGAAGCGAGGGGCGGATTGTGGGGGGCGCAATCTCAGCCCCAGCATTTT
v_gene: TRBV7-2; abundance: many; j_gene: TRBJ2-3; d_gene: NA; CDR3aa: CASSLRSRGTDTQYF; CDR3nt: TGTGCCAGCAGCTTAAGGTCGCGGGGCACAGATACGCAGTATTTT
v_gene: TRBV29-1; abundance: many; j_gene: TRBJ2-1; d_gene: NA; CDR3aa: CSVRQLSNEQFF; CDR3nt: TGCAGCGTGCGACAGCTTAGCAATGAGCAGTTCTTC
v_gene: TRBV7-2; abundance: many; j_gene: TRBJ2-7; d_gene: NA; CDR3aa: CASSLNSYEQYF; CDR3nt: TGTGCCAGCAGCCTCAACTCCTACGAGCAGTACTTC
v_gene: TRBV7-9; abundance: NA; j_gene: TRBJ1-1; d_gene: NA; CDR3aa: CASSFWEGTNTEAFF; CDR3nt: TGTGCCAGCAGCTTTTGGGAGGGGACGAACACTGAAGCTTTCTTT
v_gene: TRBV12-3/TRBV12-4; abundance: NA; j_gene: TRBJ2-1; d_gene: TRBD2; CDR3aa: CASSSSRGGNNEQFF; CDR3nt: TGTGCCAGCAGTTCCTCCCGGGGGGGCAACAATGAGCAGTTCTTC
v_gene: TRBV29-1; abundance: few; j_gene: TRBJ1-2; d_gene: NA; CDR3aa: CSVGDTGYGYTF; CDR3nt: TGCAGCGTTGGGGACACGGGCTATGGCTACACCTTC
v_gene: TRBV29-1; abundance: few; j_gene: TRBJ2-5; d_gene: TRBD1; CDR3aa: CSSWTGLETQYF; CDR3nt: TGCAGCTCCTGGACAGGGCTAGAGACCCAGTACTTC
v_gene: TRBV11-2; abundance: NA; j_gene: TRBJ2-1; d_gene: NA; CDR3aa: CASSLVAGASPYNEQFF; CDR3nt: TGTGCCAGCAGCTTAGTGGCAGGGGCCTCCCCCTACAATGAGCAGTTCTTC
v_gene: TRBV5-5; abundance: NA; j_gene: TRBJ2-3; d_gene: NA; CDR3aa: CASSLYQGRADTQYF; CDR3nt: TGTGCCAGCAGCTTGTATCAGGGGAGGGCAGATACGCAGTATTTT
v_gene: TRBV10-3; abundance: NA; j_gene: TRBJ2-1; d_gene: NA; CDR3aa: CAISESTRNEQFF; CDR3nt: TGTGCCATCAGTGAGTCGACACGCAATGAGCAGTTCTTC
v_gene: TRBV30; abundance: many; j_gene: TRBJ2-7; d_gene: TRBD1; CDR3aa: CAWRSGQGFYEQYF; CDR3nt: TGTGCCTGGAGATCCGGACAGGGGTTCTACGAGCAGTACTTC
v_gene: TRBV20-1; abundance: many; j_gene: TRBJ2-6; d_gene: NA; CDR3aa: CSARWQGSGANVLTF; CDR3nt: TGCAGTGCTAGGTGGCAGGGCTCTGGGGCCAACGTCCTGACTTTC
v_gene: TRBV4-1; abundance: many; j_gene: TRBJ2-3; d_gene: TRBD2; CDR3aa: CASSQGLAGGHSTDTQYF; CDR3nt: TGCGCCAGCAGCCAAGGACTTGCGGGGGGACATTCCACAGATACGCAGTATTTT
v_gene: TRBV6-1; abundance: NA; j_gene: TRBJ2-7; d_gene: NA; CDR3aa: CASKGEGVTYEQYF; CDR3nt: TGTGCCAGCAAAGGGGAGGGGGTCACCTACGAGCAGTACTTC
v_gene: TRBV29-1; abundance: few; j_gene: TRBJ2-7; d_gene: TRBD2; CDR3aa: CSVGTSGTYEQYF; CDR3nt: TGCAGCGTGGGAACTAGCGGTACCTACGAGCAGTACTTC
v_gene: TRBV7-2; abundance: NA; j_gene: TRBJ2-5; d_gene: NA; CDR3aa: CASSFPRGMAQYF; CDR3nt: TGTGCCAGCAGCTTCCCCAGGGGAATGGCCCAGTACTTC
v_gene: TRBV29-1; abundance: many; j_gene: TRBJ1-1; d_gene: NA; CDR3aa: CSVLPQGYEAFF; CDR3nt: TGCAGCGTCCTCCCACAGGGATACGAAGCTTTCTTT
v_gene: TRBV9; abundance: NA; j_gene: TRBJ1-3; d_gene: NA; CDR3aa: CASSLRTDRAIYF; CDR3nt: TGTGCCAGCAGCCTCCGGACGGACCGAGCCATATATTTT
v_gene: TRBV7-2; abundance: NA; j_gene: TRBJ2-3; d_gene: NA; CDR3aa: CASSLAGFHTDTQYF; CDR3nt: TGTGCCAGCAGCTTAGCGGGCTTTCACACAGATACGCAGTATTTT
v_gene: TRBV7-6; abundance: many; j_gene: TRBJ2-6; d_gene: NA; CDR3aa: CASSPTESAGANVLTF; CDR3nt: TGTGCCAGCAGCCCTACCGAGTCGGCCGGGGCCAACGTCCTGACTTTC
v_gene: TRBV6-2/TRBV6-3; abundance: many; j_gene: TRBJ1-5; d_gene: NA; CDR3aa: CASRISLQPQHF; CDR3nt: TGTGCCAGCAGGATATCACTGCAGCCCCAGCATTTT
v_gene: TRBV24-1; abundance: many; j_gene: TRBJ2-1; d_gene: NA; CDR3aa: CATSDSKRGLRYNEQFF; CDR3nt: TGTGCCACCAGTGATTCAAAGAGGGGTCTGAGATACAATGAGCAGTTCTTC
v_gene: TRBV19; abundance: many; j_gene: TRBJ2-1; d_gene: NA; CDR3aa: CASSRQEYNEQFF; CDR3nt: TGTGCCAGTAGTAGACAGGAGTACAATGAGCAGTTCTTC
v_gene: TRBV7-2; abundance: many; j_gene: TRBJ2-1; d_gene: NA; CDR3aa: CASSLFRYNEQFF; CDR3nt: TGTGCCAGCAGCCTATTTAGGTACAATGAGCAGTTCTTC
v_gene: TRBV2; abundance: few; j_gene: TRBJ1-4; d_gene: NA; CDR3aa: CAVQNRDLIEKLFF; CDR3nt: TGTGCCGTACAGAACAGGGATCTTATTGAAAAACTGTTTTTT
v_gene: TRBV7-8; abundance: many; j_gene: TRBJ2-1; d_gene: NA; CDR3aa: CASSSGVSGGEQFF; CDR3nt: TGTGCCAGCAGCTCAGGAGTTTCGGGTGGTGAGCAGTTCTTC
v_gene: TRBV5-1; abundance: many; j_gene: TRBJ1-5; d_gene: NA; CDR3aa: CASSLRGSPDQPQHF; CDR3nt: TGCGCCAGCAGCTTGCGGGGCAGCCCAGATCAGCCCCAGCATTTT
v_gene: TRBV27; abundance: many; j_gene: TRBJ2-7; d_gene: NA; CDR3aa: CASSSTVSYEQYF; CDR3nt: TGTGCCAGCAGTTCGACAGTCTCCTACGAGCAGTACTTC
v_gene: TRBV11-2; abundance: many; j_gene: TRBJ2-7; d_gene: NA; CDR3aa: CASSPIGDYEQYF; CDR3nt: TGTGCCAGCAGCCCCATTGGGGACTACGAGCAGTACTTC
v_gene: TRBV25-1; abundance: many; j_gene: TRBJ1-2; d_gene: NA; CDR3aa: CASSRREPGGYTF; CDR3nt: TGTGCCAGCAGTAGACGGGAGCCAGGCGGCTACACCTTC
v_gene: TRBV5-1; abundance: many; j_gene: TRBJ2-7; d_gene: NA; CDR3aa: CASSLFGSTYEQYF; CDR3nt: TGCGCCAGCAGCTTGTTCGGCAGTACCTACGAGCAGTACTTC
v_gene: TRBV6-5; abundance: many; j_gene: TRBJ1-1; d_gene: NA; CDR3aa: CASSYGGAVDTEAFF; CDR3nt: TGTGCCAGCAGTTACGGCGGGGCGGTGGACACTGAAGCTTTCTTT
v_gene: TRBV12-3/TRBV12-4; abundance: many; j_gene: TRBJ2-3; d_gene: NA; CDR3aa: CASSFKLEGGTTDTQYF; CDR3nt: TGTGCCAGCAGTTTTAAATTGGAGGGGGGGACCACAGATACGCAGTATTTT
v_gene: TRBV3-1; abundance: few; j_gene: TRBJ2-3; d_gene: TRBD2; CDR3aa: CASSLLAGGPDTQYF; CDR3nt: TGTGCCAGCAGCCTCCTAGCGGGGGGACCAGATACGCAGTATTTT
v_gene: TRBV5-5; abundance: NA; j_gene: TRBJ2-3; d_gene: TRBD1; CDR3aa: CASSLPQTGDTQYF; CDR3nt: TGTGCCAGCAGCTTGCCCCAGACAGGGGATACGCAGTATTTT
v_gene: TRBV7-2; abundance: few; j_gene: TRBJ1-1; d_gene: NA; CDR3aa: CASSLGQGSSTEAFF; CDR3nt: TGTGCCAGCAGCTTAGGCCAGGGTTCGAGCACTGAAGCTTTCTTT
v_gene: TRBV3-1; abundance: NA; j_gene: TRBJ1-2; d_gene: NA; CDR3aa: CASSQDQVYYGYTF; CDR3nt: TGTGCCAGCAGCCAAGACCAGGTTTACTATGGCTACACCTTC
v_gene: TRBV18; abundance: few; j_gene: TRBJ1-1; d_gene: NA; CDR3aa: CASSPAGMGTEAFF; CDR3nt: TGTGCCAGCTCACCAGCAGGAATGGGCACTGAAGCTTTCTTT